A single sample gave rise to the 2 T cell receptor beta chains below, sequenced in a study of T cell responses to AZD1222 COVID-19 vaccine (dated by TCRdb to the early 2020s). This specimen's time point label, per the study, means: baseline before first vaccination. The library came from the immunoSEQ multiplex PCR assay. The table comes from immuneACCESS by way of TCRdb, which keeps in-frame sequences with V and J called. Part of the clones is missing from these tables; in studies checked, under half for an unresolved V gene and the rest for unknown reasons. This sample holds about 130,000 clones; roughly 86% were observed only once. The ten biggest clones cover roughly 12% of the sample. This specimen was peripheral blood, taken on day 0 of AZD1222 vaccination. The receptors were sampled from an adult in good health.

The V gene is TRBV7-9, the J gene TRBJ2-7; D gene ambiguous. The germline gives CDR1 SEHNR, CDR2 FQNEAQ (reference sequence). V was clipped by 5 bases and J by 0 bases, with 11 bases between them. The CDR3 spans 14 residues. In nucleotides, the CDR3 is TGTGCCAGCAGCCCGGGTTCAAACTCCTACGAGCAGTACTTC. Translating gives CASSPGSNSYEQYF.

This chain links TRBV18 with TRBJ1-6; 8 nucleotides align to TRBD1. The CDR3 is 19 residues long. Germline CDR1 is KGHSH and CDR2 is LQKENI. With 3 bases clipped from V and 0 bases from J, the junction kept 10 bases outside the gene matches. CDR3 DNA sequence: TGTGCCAGCTCACCCTCTAGACAGGGGCGAGGCTCCTATAATTCACCCCTCCACTTT. Translated: CASSPSRQGRGSYNSPLHF.